The 10 T cell receptor beta chains reported below all come from one sample, sequenced in a study of response to subunit inactivated influenza vaccine. TCRdb analysed the RT-PCR reads with MiXCR anew, one entry per CDR3 protein. The data contain some 500,000 distinct CDR3 sequences, about 25% of them singletons. Sequencing was performed on CD4+ T cells sorted from PBMCs, taken 5 to 6 days after vaccination. The receptors derive from a man aged 50 or older who received an inactivated influenza vaccine.

The chain uses TRBV29-1 and TRBJ2-1; D remains unclear. V was shortened by 4 bases and J by 2 bases, with 15 bases between the two germline ends. From germline, CDR1 is SQVTM and CDR2 ANQGSEA. The CDR3 has 15 amino acids. The CDR3 here is CSVGPPRPPYNEQFF. The CDR3 region has the DNA TGCAGCGTTGGGCCCCCGAGGCCCCCCTACAATGAGCAGTTCTTC.

This rearrangement joins TRBV6-1 to TRBJ2-1; tentative D call: TRBD2 (6 bases). The V and J ends lost 7 bases and 1 base respectively, with 11 bases between them. The CDR3 covers 14 residues. Germline CDR1 reads MNHNS; CDR2 reads SASEGT. CDR3 in amino acids: CASKALASYNEQFF. The CDR3 DNA sequence: TGTGCCAGCAAAGCACTAGCATCCTACAATGAGCAGTTCTTC.

In its sample, this clonotype was seen a few times. The chain is built from TRBV20-1 and TRBJ2-3; 7 positions agree with TRBD2. The CDR3 sequence is 14 residues long. Per the germline V gene, CDR1 is DFQATT and CDR2 is SNEGSKA (reference sequence). Unmatched junction bases numbered 4, after V lost 3 bases and J lost 1 base. The CDR3 is CSARASGRTDTQYF. The DNA of the CDR3 is TGCAGTGCTAGGGCTAGCGGTCGCACAGATACGCAGTATTTT.

This chain uses TRBV5-6 with TRBJ2-2; D is undetermined. The CDR3 loop spans 13 amino acids. In germline, CDR1 is SGHDT, CDR2 YYEEEE. Trimming took 5 bases from V and 7 from J, leaving 12 bases between them. CDR3 sequence reads: CASSSRVGGELFF. DNA for the CDR3: TGTGCCAGCAGTTCTAGAGTGGGCGGGGAGCTGTTTTTT.

The V gene is TRBV6-5, the J gene TRBJ1-6; 7 bases are a match to TRBD1. Losses at the gene ends were 1 base for V and 3 bases for J; bases not matched to a gene: 6. The CDR3 has 17 residues. Germline loops: CDR1 MNHEY, CDR2 SVGAGI. This CDR3 is CASSYFRDSYYNSPLHF. In nucleotides, the CDR3 is TGTGCCAGCAGTTACTTCCGGGACAGCTACTATAATTCACCCCTCCACTTT.

Ten or more counts support this clonotype. V is TRBV7-2 and J is TRBJ2-5; weak D call: TRBD2 (5 bases). The V end lost 5 bases, the J end lost 0 bases, and 7 bases lay between the germline ends. The germline CDR1 and CDR2 sequences are SGHTA and FQGNSA. The CDR3 loop spans 13 amino acids. CDR3 region: CASSLTNQETQYF. The CDR3 nucleotides are TGTGCCAGCAGCCTGACTAACCAAGAGACCCAGTACTTC. The full variable domain, rest sourced from reference TRBV7-2 and TRBJ2-5, is GAGVSQSPSNKVTEKGKDVELRCDPISGHTALYWYRQSLGQGLEFLIYFQGNSAPDKSGLPSDRFSAERTGGSVSTLTIQRTQQEDSAVYLCASSLTNQETQYFGPGTRLLVL.

This clonotype has only a few counts. The chain joins TRBV6-2 or TRBV6-3 to TRBJ2-3; no definite D call. Germline V lookup: CDR1 MNHEY, CDR2 SVGEGT. This CDR3 is 14 amino acids long. V lost 8 bases and J lost 0, with 12 bases in between. The CDR3 sequence is CASPSSPSTDTQYF. The CDR3 DNA sequence: TGTGCCAGCCCAAGTTCCCCCAGCACAGATACGCAGTATTTT.

The chain is built from TRBV12-3 or TRBV12-4 and TRBJ1-2, with D uncertain. There are 13 residues in the CDR3. V was trimmed by 6 bases and J by 4 bases, leaving 12 bases between them. CDR3 nucleotide sequence: TGTGCCAGCAGGGGCAGGCCAAGCTATGGCTACACCTTC. Amino acids: CASRGRPSYGYTF.

This chain joins TRBV12-3 or TRBV12-4 and TRBJ1-1; D call uncertain. The CDR3 is made up of 13 amino acids. Trimming pared 6 bases from V and 7 bases from J, leaving 15 bases between. The CDR3 region has the DNA TGTGCCAGCAGCCGCTCTACGGACGGTGAAGCTTTCTTT. Protein sequence: CASSRSTDGEAFF.

This clonotype was recorded many times. V gene TRBV6-1 combines with J gene TRBJ2-2, with a possible D match to TRBD1 (6 bases). Trimming shortened V by 5 bases and J by 1 base, and 11 bases separated the two germline ends. Germline loops: CDR1 MNHNS, CDR2 SASEGT. The CDR3 has 15 amino acids. CDR3 DNA: TGTGCCAGCAGTCGACAGGAAGGGAACACCGGGGAGCTGTTTTTT. As protein: CASSRQEGNTGELFF.